This T cell receptor (beta chain) was identified during a study of T cells in Graves' hyperthyroidism and ophthalmopathy (dated by TCRdb to about 2019). Regarding the study in general: Peripheral blood samples were taken at the time of initial diagnosis, prior to any treatment. To identify TCR V-J signatures that set the groups apart, the researchers used a discovery cohort of more than 95 patients, made up of 43 with Graves' ophthalmopathy and 55 to 65 with stable Graves' hyperthyroidism. Whether ophthalmopathy could be predicted prospectively was tested in an independent validation cohort made up of 18 to 20 hyperthyroidism patients plus 17 patients who later progressed to ophthalmopathy. For training and testing, the 80 to 100 patients in the discovery cohort were randomly divided in a 7:3 ratio. The study also compared thyroid tissue and blood T-cell repertoires from over 5 Graves' hyperthyroidism patients. Once sampling was done, hyperthyroidism patients were given methimazole at a starting dose of 30 mg daily, whereas ophthalmopathy patients were given high-dose intravenous methylprednisolone. The paper describes TCR Vbeta CDR3 sequencing of around 140 peripheral blood samples, made up of some 42 ophthalmopathy patients, 70 to 80 hyperthyroidism patients and some 17 progressor patients. Study-level results and caveats: A 13 V-J signature model separated ophthalmopathy from stable hyperthyroidism, with around 90% sensitivity and roughly 81% specificity in cross-validation and 80%/75% in testing. No statistical method was used to fix the sample size in advance, and group allocation was not hidden from the investigators. Blood samples also contained most of the expanded thyroid clonotypes (frequency above 0.001), which suggests that blood repertoires may reflect thyroid immune responses. During validation, the model predicted progression to ophthalmopathy a median of roughly six months ahead of onset, with roughly 65% sensitivity and 72.22% specificity.

A patient counted as having stable Graves' hyperthyroidism if no progression to ophthalmopathy occurred over 18 months of follow-up. Hyperthyroidism patients were newly diagnosed, had a disease duration of under 2 months, and were aged 18 to 65 years. Any patient with an uncontrolled infection, another autoimmune disease, pregnancy or lactation was excluded. Diagnoses were established on the basis of clinical symptoms, serum thyroxine and TRAb, thyroid ultrasound, and orbital computed tomography. PBMCs were separated from approximately 9.9 ml of fresh peripheral blood using Ficoll-Paque density gradient centrifugation. Total RNA was extracted with Trizol reagent, and quality was checked on an Agilent 2100 Bioanalyzer. This clonotype was counted a few times. Its antigen remains undetermined. No base qualities exist here, and no much larger clone lies one base off it. Including cysteine and phenylalanine, the CDR3 has 15 amino acids. Only the CDR3 region is kept as DNA, spanning 45 bases read in frame from base 1. V is clipped by 7 bases and J by 2 bases, and the sequence between their germline boundaries is 18 bases long.

The TCR beta CDR3 regions were amplified from the RNA transcripts. For the first round of RT-PCR on the TCR CDR3, the HTBI primer set was used together with the Qiagen OneStep RT-PCR kit. A second multiplex PCR round built the libraries, followed by size selection and purification. Libraries were sequenced paired-end with 100 bp reads on an Illumina HiSeq2000. The original pipeline was this. SOAPnuke was used to process the raw data, with reads discarded if the reads contained adapters or uncalled bases, had a mean Phred below 15, or lacked an exact constant-primer or identifier match. High-quality paired reads were merged using COPE v1.2.5, and each unique nucleotide sequence was defined as a clonotype. MiTCR v1.1 was used to align the clonotypes against IMGT TRBV, TRBD and TRBJ reference segments. The analysis included only V-J combinations with a frequency above 0.0001, which together covered 98% to 99.2% of the repertoires. The TCS score was defined as F50 (clonal expansion) divided by E x V (chaos), with BLOSUM62-based TCRdist calculated between CDR3 peptides within each V-J. Welch's t-statistics and random forest reduced just over 500 V-J features to 13, which were used in a naive Bayes classifier (R e1071). The Morisita-Horn index was used to measure how similar the thyroid and blood repertoires were. The raw public reads went through TCRdb reprocessing: fastp at Q25, MiXCR clone calling, in-frame beta chains kept. Identical CDR3 proteins give one entry, which carries the most common genes and DNA. The authors' filters were not applied to this entry. Here the sample has hundreds of thousands of distinct CDR3 sequences; over 35% occur a single time. 8.9% of the sample comes from the top ten.

The material sequenced was blood. The TCR sequence derives from a man between 18 and 35 years old with Graves' hyperthyroidism. The chain is assembled from TRBV12-3 or TRBV12-4 and TRBJ2-7, with no reliable assignment of the D segment. The nucleotides read TGTGCCAGCACCCAAGACCCCGAAGGGACCTACGAGCAGTACTTC. Its protein reads: CASTQDPEGTYEQYF.